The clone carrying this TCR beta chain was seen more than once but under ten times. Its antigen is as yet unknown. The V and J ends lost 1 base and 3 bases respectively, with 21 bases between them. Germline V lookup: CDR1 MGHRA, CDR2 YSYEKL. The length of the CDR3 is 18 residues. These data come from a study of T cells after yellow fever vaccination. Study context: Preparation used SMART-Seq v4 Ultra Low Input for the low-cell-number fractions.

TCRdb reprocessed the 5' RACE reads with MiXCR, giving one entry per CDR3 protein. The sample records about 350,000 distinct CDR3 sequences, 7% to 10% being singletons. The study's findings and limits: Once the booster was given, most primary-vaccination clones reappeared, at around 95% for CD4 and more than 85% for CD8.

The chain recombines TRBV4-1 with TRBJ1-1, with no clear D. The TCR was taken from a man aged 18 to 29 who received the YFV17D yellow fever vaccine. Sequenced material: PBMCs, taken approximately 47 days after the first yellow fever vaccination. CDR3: CASSQARRELSGDTEAFF. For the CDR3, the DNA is TGCGCCAGCAGCCAAGCACGTAGGGAACTCTCCGGGGACACTGAAGCTTTCTTT.